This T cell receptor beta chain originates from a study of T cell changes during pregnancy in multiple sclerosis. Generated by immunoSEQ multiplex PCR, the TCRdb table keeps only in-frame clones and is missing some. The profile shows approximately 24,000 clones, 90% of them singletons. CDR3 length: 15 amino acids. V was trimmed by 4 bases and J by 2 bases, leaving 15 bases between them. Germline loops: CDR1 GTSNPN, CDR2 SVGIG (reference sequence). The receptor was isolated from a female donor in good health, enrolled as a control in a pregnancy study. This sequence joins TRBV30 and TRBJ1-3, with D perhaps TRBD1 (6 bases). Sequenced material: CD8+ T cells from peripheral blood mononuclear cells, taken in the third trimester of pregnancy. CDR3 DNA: TGTGCCTGGAAAAGATCGACAGGACCTGGAAACACCATATATTTT. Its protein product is CAWKRSTGPGNTIYF.